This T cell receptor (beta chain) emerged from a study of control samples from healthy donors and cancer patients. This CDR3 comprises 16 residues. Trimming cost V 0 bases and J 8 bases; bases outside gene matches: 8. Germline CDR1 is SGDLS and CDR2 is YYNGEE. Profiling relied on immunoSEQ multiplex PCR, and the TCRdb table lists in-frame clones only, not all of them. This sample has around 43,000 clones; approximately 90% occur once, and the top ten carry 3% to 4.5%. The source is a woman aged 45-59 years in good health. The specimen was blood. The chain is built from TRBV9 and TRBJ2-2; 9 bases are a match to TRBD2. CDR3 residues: CASSVGSSGGFGELFF. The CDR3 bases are TGTGCCAGCAGCGTAGGTTCCAGCGGGGGGTTTGGGGAGCTGTTTTTT.